This T cell receptor beta chain is drawn from a study of T cells in Graves' hyperthyroidism and ophthalmopathy. Points from the study as a whole: In the blood, most expanded thyroid clonotypes above 0.001 appeared as well. A model of 13 V-J features distinguished ophthalmopathy from stable hyperthyroidism.

Amplification yielded TCR beta CDR3 regions, with RNA transcripts as the source. The TCR CDR3 first-round RT-PCR relied on the HTBI primer set. In TCRdb, the multiplex PCR reads were re-called with MiXCR into one record per CDR3 protein. Of around 240,000 distinct CDR3 sequences detected, about 14% appear once; the ten largest clones hold 13%. This clonotype was seen at least ten times. As yet, its antigen is unknown. Trimming took 5 bases from V and 0 from J; bases not matched to a gene: 3. The CDR3 runs 15 residues. Germline V gene data show CDR1 as SEHNR and CDR2 as FQNEAQ (reference sequence). Any patient presenting with uncontrolled infection, other autoimmune disease, pregnancy or lactation was left out.

The TCR sequence derives from a woman in her forties with Graves' hyperthyroidism that later progressed to Graves' ophthalmopathy. This chain connects TRBV7-9 to TRBJ1-4; 7 bases line up with TRBD1. Sample: blood. The CDR3 sequence is CASSIGQATNEKLFF. The DNA for the CDR3 is TGTGCCAGCAGCATTGGACAGGCAACTAATGAAAAACTGTTTTTT.